These 14 T cell receptor beta chains were all obtained from the same sample, sequenced in a study of T-cell reconstitution after alpha-beta-depleted transplantation in children (TCRdb year 2016). What the study reported, not specific to this receptor: Over the following months the frequencies of hyperexpanded clones went down, and after one year T-cell counts and TCRbeta diversity were mostly credited to newly produced T cells.

The intended sense of this specimen's treatment or condition label: allogeneic hematopoietic cell transplantation with graft depleted of TCRalphabeta T cells and CD19 B cells. The library relied on PCR. The instrument was an Illumina HiSeq 2500. To normalize quantification of the TCRbeta repertoire, the TCR libraries were built with molecular barcoding that relied on unique molecular identifiers. TCRdb applied fastp at Q25 and MiXCR to the public reads, then kept only in-frame beta chains. Rows are unified per CDR3 protein, each entry keeping the most common DNA and genes. Counted in this sample were some 300,000 distinct CDR3 sequences; approximately 7.3% of them appeared once. Around 9.8% of the sample is held by the ten biggest clonotypes. The antigens these receptors bind are not known. The sequenced sample was peripheral blood, obtained 360 days after TCRalphabeta/CD19-depleted stem cell transplant. The source is a female patient aged 2-10 years who had a stem cell transplant for Fanconi anemia, so the T cells may come from the graft donor.

This clonotype was seen at least ten times. V usage is TRBV20-1 and J usage is TRBJ2-1; the D gene is possibly TRBD1 (7 bases). The germline V gene encodes CDR1 DFQATT and CDR2 SNEGSKA (reference sequence). There are 13 residues in the CDR3. Deletions cut 5 bases from V and 6 bases from J, with 14 bases between. The CDR3 coding sequence is TGCAGTGCTCCCTGGAGGGGGCGCAATGAGCAGTTCTTC. Protein: CSAPWRGRNEQFF.

On this clonotype itself: Just one base apart from a much larger clone, this may be a read error. The CDR3 DNA reads TGCGCCAGCAGCTTAAGGCAGGAGAACACCGGGGAGCTGTTTTTT. This translates into CASSLRQENTGELFF. J is TRBJ2-2 and V is TRBV5-1; D uncertain. The germline V gene encodes CDR1 SGHRS and CDR2 YFSETQ. The CDR3 loop spans 15 amino acids. With 2 bases removed from V and 1 base from J, the gap between germline ends came to 9 bases. The whole variable domain, filled in from reference TRBV5-1 and TRBJ2-2, reads KAGVTQTPRYLIKTRGQQVTLSCSPISGHRSVSWYQQTPGQGLQFLFEYFSETQRNKGNFPGRFSGRQFSNSRSEMNVSTLELGDSALYLCASSLRQENTGELFFGEGSRLTVL.

This clonotype was counted ten times or more. This chain links TRBV10-3 with TRBJ1-1; unclear D gene. Trimming cost V 2 bases and J 7 bases, with 14 bases left between them. The CDR3 totals 14 residues. The germline CDR1 and CDR2 sequences are ENHRY and SYGVKD. The CDR3 DNA is TGTGCCATCAGTGAGGGGCAGTCCGGCGATGAAGCTTTCTTT. Translated: CAISEGQSGDEAFF.

In this sample, this clonotype turned up many times. This sequence joins TRBV7-6 and TRBJ1-1; D is perhaps TRBD1 (5 bases). The CDR3 length is 22 residues. CDR1 SGHVS and CDR2 FNYEAQ come from the germline V gene. The V gene lost 2 bases and the J gene lost 6 bases, with 37 bases spanning the gap. The CDR3 region has the DNA TGTGCCAGCAGCTTAAAGGTAGATAAGGGACCGATCCGCCCGGGGCATAAGCCTGAAGCTTTCTTT. Translation: CASSLKVDKGPIRPGHKPEAFF.

This clonotype was observed many times. The chain combines TRBV5-6 with TRBJ2-5; no firm D call. The V end lost 5 bases, the J end lost 2 bases, and 10 bases lay between the germline ends. CDR1 is SGHDT and CDR2 is YYEEEE in the germline V gene. CDR3 length: 13 residues. In nucleotides, the CDR3 is TGTGCCAGCAGTAATGGGGATCAAGAGACCCAGTACTTC. It encodes CASSNGDQETQYF.

This clonotype was seen ten or more times. V gene TRBV9 combines with J gene TRBJ2-5; D might be TRBD1 (5 bases). CDR1 SGDLS and CDR2 YYNGEE come from the germline V gene. V was pared by 1 base and J by 4 bases, with 14 bases between. The CDR3 loop spans 15 amino acids. CDR3 nucleotide sequence: TGTGCCAGCAGCGTAAACCCAGGGCGGTCAGAGACCCAGTACTTC. Amino acids: CASSVNPGRSETQYF. Filled out from reference TRBV9 and TRBJ2-5, the complete variable domain reads DSGVTQTPKHLITATGQRVTLRCSPRSGDLSVYWYQQSLDQGLQFLIQYYNGEERAKGNILERFSAQQFPDLHSELNLSSLELGDSALYFCASSVNPGRSETQYFGPGTRLLVL.

J is TRBJ1-5 and V is TRBV15, with 11 bases lining up with TRBD1. This CDR3 has 16 residues. V trimming: 2 bases; J trimming: 4 bases; junction bases outside the gene matches: 4. Germline V CDR1 and CDR2: LNHNV, YYDKDF (reference sequence). The CDR3 spells CATSRYGQGANQPQHF. CDR3 nucleotide sequence: TGTGCCACCAGCAGATACGGACAGGGGGCTAATCAGCCCCAGCATTTT.

This clonotype was recorded many times. V is TRBV5-1 and J is TRBJ1-4, with D possibly matching TRBD1 (5 bases). The CDR3 consists of 17 residues. Germline lookup yields CDR1 SGHRS and CDR2 YFSETQ. The V gene lost 0 bases and the J gene lost 0 bases, with 12 bases spanning the gap. For the CDR3, the DNA is TGCGCCAGCAGCTTGGCTGTCGGGGGTCCAACTAATGAAAAACTGTTTTTT. Translating gives CASSLAVGGPTNEKLFF.

This clonotype was recorded at least ten times. The chain links TRBV5-1 to TRBJ2-7, with a tentative D call TRBD1 (6 bases). CDR3 length: 15 amino acids. CDR1 and CDR2 from the germline V gene are SGHRS and YFSETQ. V was clipped by 4 bases and J by 0 bases, with 14 bases between them. CDR3 loop: CASSTIAGVSYEQYF. The CDR3 DNA reads as TGCGCCAGCAGCACCATAGCAGGGGTCTCCTACGAGCAGTACTTC.

This rearrangement joins TRBV28 to TRBJ2-7; D may be TRBD2 (6 bases). The CDR3 spans 15 residues. Trimming cost V 3 bases and J 5 bases, with 17 bases left between them. Germline CDR1 and CDR2: MDHEN and SYDVKM. The CDR3 protein is CASSFVGRTMHEQYF. CDR3 nucleotides: TGTGCCAGCAGTTTTGTTGGGAGGACAATGCACGAGCAGTACTTC. Full variable domain (remainder filled in from reference TRBV28 and TRBJ2-7): DVKVTQSSRYLVKRTGEKVFLECVQDMDHENMFWYRQDPGLGLRLIYFSYDVKMKEKGDIPEGYSVSREKKERFSLILESASTNQTSMYLCASSFVGRTMHEQYFGPGTRLTVT.

This clonotype was counted at least ten times. The chain employs TRBV2 and TRBJ1-2; D ambiguous. V lost 1 base and J 5 bases, leaving 8 bases between the germline ends. The germline V gene encodes CDR1 SNHLY and CDR2 FYNNEI. CDR3 length: 13 residues. CDR3 in DNA: TGTGCCAGCAGTGAAGTCTCCGTATATGGCTACACCTTC. Translating gives CASSEVSVYGYTF.

J is TRBJ2-3 and V is TRBV3-1; D gene uncertain. Deletions cut 4 bases from V and 5 bases from J, with 13 bases between. The V gene's germline CDR1 is LGHDT and CDR2 YNNKEL (reference sequence). CDR3 length: 14 amino acids. The CDR3 region is CASSPRGVGDTQYF. DNA of the CDR3: TGTGCCAGCAGCCCCCGAGGTGTGGGAGATACGCAGTATTTT.

This clonotype was seen at least ten times. V and J are TRBV11-3 and TRBJ2-1; 15 bases line up with TRBD2. The length of the CDR3 is 18 residues. V shed 3 bases, J shed 3 bases, and the junction held 6 bases outside the gene matches. From germline, CDR1 is SGHNT and CDR2 YENEEA. Here the CDR3 DNA reads TGTGCCAGCAGCTTGCCGGGACTAGCGGGGGGCGGCTACAATGAGCAGTTCTTC. Translation: CASSLPGLAGGGYNEQFF.

This clonotype was found many times. This chain joins TRBV28 and TRBJ2-7, with D possibly TRBD1 on 6 matching bases. With 7 bases removed from V and 1 base from J, the gap between germline ends came to 20 bases. The CDR3 totals 16 residues. Germline V gene lookup returns CDR1 MDHEN and CDR2 SYDVKM. For the CDR3, the DNA is TGTGCCAGCATCGCACCAGGGACGGGACATTCCTACGAGCAGTACTTC. Translation gives CASIAPGTGHSYEQYF.